This paragraph reports one T cell receptor beta chain. This entry comes from a study of blood T cell repertoires in COVID-19. Study at large: The samples span acute and convalescent COVID-19 from the United States, Italy and Spain.

Profiled with immunoSEQ multiplex PCR; TCRdb holds only in-frame clones, not every one. The data hold about 97,000 clones, with 70% to 90% observed a single time. Trimming took 5 bases from V and 12 from J, leaving 20 bases between them. Germline CDR1 LNHNV, CDR2 YYDKDF (reference sequence). The CDR3 loop spans 15 amino acids. The specimen was peripheral blood. The rearrangement links TRBV15 to TRBJ1-6; TRBD1 might be the D (6 bases). The clonotype originates from a man aged 50 to 59 with active or convalescent COVID-19. CDR3 nucleotides: TGTGCCACCAGCGTAGGGGGGGGAAGGGGAAAACCCCTCCACTTT. As protein: CATSVGGGRGKPLHF.